This T cell receptor (beta chain) was sequenced in a study of control samples from healthy donors and cancer patients (dated by TCRdb to the early 2020s). Trimming removed 8 bases from V and 0 bases from J, leaving 5 bases between the germline ends. The CDR3 runs 13 residues from the cysteine to the phenylalanine. The DNA shown is the 39-base CDR3, in frame from base 1. Reading the germline V gene gives CDR1 WSHSY and CDR2 SAAADI. This clone showed up just once. Which antigen it targets is not known. No clone much larger than this one lies a single base away; base qualities are absent. The library was made by the immunoSEQ multiplex PCR assay. The source is immuneACCESS, and TCRdb retained only in-frame sequences with V and J called. Part of the clones is not carried over; for the studies checked, unresolved V genes explain less than half of this, and the remainder is unexplained. The sample table contains tens of thousands of clones; only one count was recorded for roughly nine tenths of them. About an eighth of the sample is held by the ten biggest clonotypes.

Input material: PBMCs. The sequence links TRBV10-2 to TRBJ1-6; no D segment can be confidently identified. This clonotype was obtained from a man aged 60 to 75 with head and neck cancer. The CDR3 has the sequence CASASSYNSPLHF. The bases read TGCGCCAGCGCAAGCTCCTATAATTCACCCCTCCACTTT.